A selection of T cell receptor beta chains follows, all from one sample in a study of patients and donors after allogeneic stem cell transplantation. One entry per CDR3 protein, called by TCRdb with MiXCR from the RT-PCR reads. In the table there are roughly 250,000 distinct CDR3 sequences, 13% to 15% of which are singletons. The sequencing sample was made of blood, either unsorted or a sorted T cell fraction (not recorded which). All receptors derive from a human donor who was either an allogeneic HSCT recipient or a stem cell or donor lymphocyte infusion donor (not recorded which). It is not recorded whose cells these are; they may come from a transplant donor. Both conserved end residues are part of each CDR3. A D gene is named only where the DNA matches it firmly. Part of the rows lack a size; the others show once, few, many or a class for expanded clones.

size,J,D,V,CDR3,DNA
.,TRBJ1-1,.,TRBV20-1,CSATSGVTEAFF,TGCAGTGCTACCTCAGGGGTCACTGAAGCTTTCTTT
.,TRBJ1-2,.,TRBV5-6,CASSWGRENYGYTF,TGTGCCAGCAGCTGGGGACGAGAGAACTATGGCTACACCTTC
few,TRBJ2-5,.,TRBV5-1,CASREPGGKETQYF,TGCGCCAGCAGAGAACCGGGGGGCAAAGAGACCCAGTACTTC
.,TRBJ2-7,TRBD2,TRBV7-2,CASSRGVSSYEQYF,TGTGCCAGCAGCCGGGGGGTCAGCTCCTACGAGCAGTACTTC
many,TRBJ1-3,TRBD1,TRBV7-2,CASRQGGGNTIYF,TGTGCCAGCAGACAGGGGGGAGGAAACACCATATATTTT
many,TRBJ2-1,TRBD2,TRBV6-2/TRBV6-3,CASTNSGGSYNEQFF,TGTGCCAGCACTAATAGCGGGGGCTCCTACAATGAGCAGTTCTTC
.,TRBJ1-2,.,TRBV5-6,CASSFEGVAGYTF,TGTGCCAGCAGCTTCGAAGGGGTTGCTGGCTACACCTTC
many,TRBJ2-2,.,TRBV4-2,CASSQDWGNGELFF,TGTGCCAGCAGCCAAGATTGGGGAAACGGGGAGCTGTTTTTT
few,TRBJ1-1,.,TRBV12-3/TRBV12-4,CASSFGGGKSEAFF,TGTGCCAGCAGTTTCGGGGGCGGGAAATCTGAAGCTTTCTTT
few,TRBJ2-5,TRBD1,TRBV5-1,CASSRDRGRETQYF,TGCGCCAGCAGCAGGGACAGGGGGCGAGAGACCCAGTACTTC
.,TRBJ1-1,.,TRBV30,CAWSTWGGEGNEAFF,TGTGCCTGGAGTACCTGGGGGGGCGAGGGGAATGAAGCTTTCTTT
.,TRBJ2-3,TRBD2,TRBV7-8,CASSSRGLATDTQYF,TGTGCCAGCAGCTCCAGGGGACTAGCAACAGATACGCAGTATTTT
many,TRBJ2-7,.,TRBV12-3/TRBV12-4,CASRTDQGGAYEQYF,TGTGCCAGCAGGACGGATCAGGGGGGCGCCTACGAGCAGTACTTC
few,TRBJ2-5,.,TRBV20-1,CSARLQGAETQYF,TGCAGTGCTAGACTACAGGGTGCAGAGACCCAGTACTTC
few,TRBJ1-1,.,TRBV29-1,CSGTTASEAFF,TGCAGCGGGACGACCGCTTCAGAAGCTTTCTTT
many,TRBJ2-5,.,TRBV7-2,CASSLEGGWETQYF,TGTGCCAGCAGCTTAGAAGGGGGGTGGGAGACCCAGTACTTC
.,TRBJ2-1,TRBD2,TRBV7-3,CASSLRSSGTLNEQFF,TGTGCCAGCAGCTTAAGGAGTAGCGGGACCCTCAATGAGCAGTTCTTC
many,TRBJ2-7,TRBD2,TRBV5-6,CASSRLAGGTYEQYF,TGTGCCAGCAGCCGACTAGCGGGGGGGACCTACGAGCAGTACTTC
.,TRBJ1-2,.,TRBV4-2,CASSQEVAQKGTGGYGYTF,TGTGCCAGCAGCCAAGAGGTTGCGCAAAAAGGGACGGGTGGGTATGGCTACACCTTC
few,TRBJ2-3,.,TRBV5-6,CASSLRGGAGTDTQYF,TGTGCCAGCAGCTTGAGGGGGGGGGCCGGCACAGATACGCAGTATTTT
many,TRBJ2-6,TRBD2,TRBV9,CASSGGLAGFSGANVLTF,TGTGCCAGCAGCGGGGGACTAGCGGGGTTTTCTGGGGCCAACGTCCTGACTTTC
once,TRBJ1-2,TRBD1,TRBV7-2,CASSLGQGFLYGYTF,TGTGCCAGCAGCTTAGGACAGGGATTCCTCTATGGCTACACCTTC